The source of this T cell receptor beta chain is a study of T cells in narcolepsy. Study-wide points: Comparing one patient's CSF and blood CD4+ clonotypes highlighted HCRT- and TRIB2-specific autoreactive clonotypes. Healthy controls reportedly lacked the autoreactive clonotypes serially found in patients' blood.

The repertoire was sequenced with immunoSEQ multiplex PCR; TCRdb's copy has only in-frame clones and lacks some. This table has roughly 20,000 clones, about 86% appearing once. V was pared by 1 base and J by 6 bases, with 8 bases of the junction left unmatched. This CDR3 comprises 15 residues. Germline loops: CDR1 SGHAT, CDR2 FQNNGV. Notes on this clone: Its antigen remains unidentified.

This rearrangement joins TRBV11-2 to TRBJ2-7; 8 bases fit TRBD2. Material for sequencing was memory (CD45RA-) CD4+ T cells from blood. The sequence derives from a human donor in good health. CDR3 region: CASSLAGGSGVEQYF. CDR3 bases: TGTGCCAGCAGCTTAGCGGGGGGTAGCGGGGTCGAGCAGTACTTC. Supplemented by reference TRBV11-2 and TRBJ2-7, the full variable domain reads EAGVAQSPRYKIIEKRQSVAFWCNPISGHATLYWYQQILGQGPKLLIQFQNNGVVDDSQLPKDRFSAERLKGVDSTLKIQPAKLEDSAVYLCASSLAGGSGVEQYFGPGTRLTVT.